A selection of T cell receptor beta chains follows, all from one sample in a study of blood T cell repertoires in COVID-19. Clones were read by immunoSEQ multiplex PCR, and TCRdb kept only the in-frame ones, dropping some. There are around 86,000 clones in the sample; roughly 91% occur only once, and roughly 5% lies in the top ten. Sample: peripheral blood. The receptors were sampled from a woman of 80 years or more with acute or convalescent COVID-19. Each CDR3 is given with its conserved first and last residue. A D gene is named only where the DNA matches it firmly. Only some rows state a clone size, as once, few, many or a class for expanded clones.

NA,TRBJ2-5,NA,TRBV2,TGTGCCAGCAGTGACGCGGGCATGGGGCAAGAGACCCAGTACTTC,CASSDAGMGQETQYF
NA,TRBJ2-7,TRBD2,TRBV7-3,TGTGCCAGCAGCTTAGCGGGAGAGGGCGCCGAGCAGTACTTC,CASSLAGEGAEQYF
once,TRBJ2-7,NA,TRBV7-9,TGTGCCAGCAGCTTAATCCAGGGAAACGAGCAGTACTTC,CASSLIQGNEQYF
NA,TRBJ1-1,NA,TRBV9,TGTGCCAGCAGCCCGGGCCGCCGGGGCACTGAAGCTTTCTTT,CASSPGRRGTEAFF
NA,TRBJ2-1,TRBD2,TRBV9,TGTGCCAGCAGCTCGACTAGCGGGTTTGAGCAGTTCTTC,CASSSTSGFEQFF
NA,TRBJ1-2,NA,TRBV7-9,TGTGCCAGCAGCTTAGCAGGGGTCACAGGTTATGGCTACACCTTC,CASSLAGVTGYGYTF
NA,TRBJ1-1,NA,TRBV2,TGTGCCAGCAGGGCCGGACAGCCCAACACTGAAGCTTTCTTT,CASRAGQPNTEAFF
NA,TRBJ2-2,NA,TRBV7-3,TGTGCCAGCAGTAAAAGGGCAGGGGACACCGGGGAGCTGTTTTTT,CASSKRAGDTGELFF
NA,TRBJ2-7,TRBD2,TRBV4-2,TGTGCCAGCAGCCAAGGATCGGCTAGCGGGACCACCTACGAGCAGTACTTC,CASSQGSASGTTYEQYF
NA,TRBJ2-2,TRBD1,TRBV27,TGTGCCAGCAGTTGGGACAGGCCGATTACCGGGGAGCTGTTTTTT,CASSWDRPITGELFF
few,TRBJ1-1,NA,TRBV7-9,TGTGCCAGCTACCCAACAGGTTTGAACACTGAAGCTTTCTTT,CASYPTGLNTEAFF
once,TRBJ2-5,NA,TRBV19,TGTGCCAGTAGTATGACAGAAGAGACCCAGTACTTC,CASSMTEETQYF
NA,TRBJ1-4,NA,TRBV15,TGTGCCACCAGCAGAGACGGGCAGGGAGGTGAAAAACTGTTTTTT,CATSRDGQGGEKLFF
NA,TRBJ2-7,TRBD1,TRBV18,TGTGCCAGCTCACCCGGGACAGGGTTCGCCTACGAGCAGTACTTC,CASSPGTGFAYEQYF
NA,TRBJ1-2,NA,TRBV30,TGTGCCTGGAGAACGGGACTGGGCTATGGCTACACCTTC,CAWRTGLGYGYTF
NA,TRBJ2-3,TRBD2,TRBV19,TGTGCCAGTAGTATAGTGTCTTATAGCGGGGGAAGCACAGATACGCAGTATTTT,CASSIVSYSGGSTDTQYF
NA,TRBJ2-5,NA,TRBV23-1,TGCGCCAGCAGACAGGGCCAAGAGACCCAGTACTTC,CASRQGQETQYF
NA,TRBJ2-2,NA,TRBV5-1,TGCGCCAGCAGCGAGCAGGGTTTCGACACCGGGGAGCTGTTTTTT,CASSEQGFDTGELFF
few,TRBJ1-3,NA,TRBV3-1/TRBV3-2,TGTGCCAGCAGCTCGTCTAACAGGCTAACTCAGAACACCATATATTTT,CASSSSNRLTQNTIYF
NA,TRBJ2-1,NA,TRBV4-1,TGCGCCAGCAGCCCGTTGACACAGAACAATGAGCAGTTCTTC,CASSPLTQNNEQFF
NA,TRBJ2-7,TRBD1,TRBV18,TGTGCCAGCTCAAGCACACAGGGGGCGAGAGACGAGCAGTACTTC,CASSSTQGARDEQYF
NA,TRBJ1-3,NA,TRBV5-5,TGTGCCAGCAGCTTGGCCCGGTACTCTGGAAACACCATATATTTT,CASSLARYSGNTIYF
once,TRBJ1-1,NA,TRBV6-1,TGTGCCAGCAGTGAAGCGCTGTGGACATCAGCTTTCTTT,CASSEALWTSAFF
NA,TRBJ2-1,TRBD2,TRBV30,TGTGCCTGGAGTTTGGCTAGCGGGTGGAATGAGCAGTTCTTC,CAWSLASGWNEQFF
NA,TRBJ2-6,TRBD1,TRBV30,TGTGCCTGGAGTTTTCCGGGACAGGGGGCTATCCGTTCTGGGGCCAACGTCCTGACTTTC,CAWSFPGQGAIRSGANVLTF
few,TRBJ2-7,TRBD2,TRBV6-5,TGTGCCATCACTAGCGGGAGGGCCCACGAGCAGTACTTC,CAITSGRAHEQYF
NA,TRBJ1-4,NA,TRBV5-5,TGTGCCAGCAGCCCATCCTTGACAACAACTAATGAAAAACTGTTTTTT,CASSPSLTTTNEKLFF
NA,TRBJ1-1,NA,TRBV19,TGTGCCAGTAGTAACCGCGGGTCAGACGAAGCTTTCTTT,CASSNRGSDEAFF
NA,TRBJ2-5,NA,TRBV5-1,TGCGCCAGCAGCTTGGGACAGGTGGGGGAGACCCAGTACTTC,CASSLGQVGETQYF
NA,TRBJ2-1,NA,TRBV7-9,TGTGCCAGCAGCCCGCCAGGGAAGGAGCAGTTCTTC,CASSPPGKEQFF
NA,TRBJ1-6,NA,TRBV19,TGTGCCAGCAGGGGTAATTCACCCCTCCACTTT,CASRGNSPLHF
NA,TRBJ2-1,NA,TRBV30,TGTGCCTGGAGGGGAGGTTATGAGCAGTTCTTC,CAWRGGYEQFF
NA,TRBJ1-2,NA,TRBV19,TGTGCCAGTAGTATCATCGACAGCTATGGCTACACCTTC,CASSIIDSYGYTF
NA,TRBJ2-3,TRBD1,TRBV12-5,TGTGCTAGTGGTGCGCAGGGGGCGTCTAGCACAGATACGCAGTATTTT,CASGAQGASSTDTQYF
NA,TRBJ2-1,NA,TRBV19,TGTGCCAGTAGTATCGATCAGGGGTACAATGAGCAGTTCTTC,CASSIDQGYNEQFF
NA,TRBJ1-5,NA,TRBV4-1,TGCGCCAGCAGCCAAGCCGACCGGGGAAATCAGCCCCAGCATTTT,CASSQADRGNQPQHF
few,TRBJ1-2,NA,TRBV3-1/TRBV3-2,TGTGCCAGCAGCCAAGCTGGAGTCTATGGCTACACCTTC,CASSQAGVYGYTF
NA,TRBJ1-2,NA,TRBV2,TGTGCCAGCAGTGAGGACACTACCTATGGCTACACCTTC,CASSEDTTYGYTF
NA,TRBJ2-3,NA,TRBV3-1/TRBV3-2,TGTGCCAGCAGCCCACGGACAGCTAGCACAGATACGCAGTATTTT,CASSPRTASTDTQYF
NA,TRBJ2-1,TRBD2,TRBV7-2,TGTGCCAGCAGCTTGGCCCCAACTAGCGGGGGCTTTGTTTACAATGAGCAGTTCTTC,CASSLAPTSGGFVYNEQFF
NA,TRBJ1-2,NA,TRBV3-1/TRBV3-2,TGTGCCAGCAGCCCCCGGGGGGGGGCGGCTGGCTACACCTTC,CASSPRGGAAGYTF
NA,TRBJ2-7,NA,TRBV30,TGTGCCTGGAGTACAGGCCCCTACGAGCAGTACTTC,CAWSTGPYEQYF
few,TRBJ2-5,NA,TRBV5-4,TGTGCCAGCAGCTTGCCAGGGGGAGGAGAGACCCAGTACTTC,CASSLPGGGETQYF
NA,TRBJ1-6,NA,TRBV5-1,TGCGCCAGCAGCCGCGATGGAGGGCCTTTTTCACCCCTCCACTTT,CASSRDGGPFSPLHF
NA,TRBJ1-4,NA,TRBV6-5,TGTGCCAGCACCTTCCTCCCGACGGACAGAAGGATTTTT,CASTFLPTDRRIF
once,TRBJ2-7,NA,TRBV7-2,TGTGCCAGCAGCGGAAAGGCGGCGGGACCCTACGAGCAGTACTTC,CASSGKAAGPYEQYF
NA,TRBJ2-7,TRBD1,TRBV10-3,TGTGCCATCAGTGACCGGGACAGGGGGGGCCTAGAGCAGTACTTC,CAISDRDRGGLEQYF
NA,TRBJ1-3,TRBD1,TRBV28,TGTGCCAGCAGGGAGACAGGGGGTGGAAACACCATATATTTT,CASRETGGGNTIYF
NA,TRBJ2-1,TRBD2,TRBV5-6,TGTGCCAGCAGCTTGGGGACTAGCTACAATGAGCAGTTCTTC,CASSLGTSYNEQFF
NA,TRBJ2-7,NA,TRBV5-1,TGCGCCAGCAGCTCCACGGACAGTGTCTCCTACGAGCAGTACTTC,CASSSTDSVSYEQYF